The clone carrying this T cell receptor beta chain came up a few times. The sample belongs to a study of blood T cells in healthy people across ages. Germline CDR1 and CDR2: LGHDT and YNNKEL (reference sequence). Between the trimmed V and J ends, which lost 4 bases and 0 bases, there was a span of 13 bases. This CDR3 comprises 15 residues. Then a second PCR, running about 6 to 11 cycles, was carried out with a sample-barcoded 5' primer and a J-beta primer mix. TCRdb itself ran the 5' RACE reads through MiXCR, one entry per CDR3 protein. Of approximately 490,000 distinct CDR3 sequences listed, 20% to 30% are singletons. A further study also used this sample, focusing on T cells of mothers and their children.

The rearrangement links TRBV3-1 to TRBJ2-7, with D perhaps TRBD2 (5 bases). Sample: blood. This receptor was identified in a boy younger than 18 in good health. Written as DNA, the CDR3 is TGTGCCAGCAGCCCCAGACTGGGGAGCTCCTACGAGCAGTACTTC. Its translation is CASSPRLGSSYEQYF.